This T cell receptor (beta chain) derives from a study of blood T cell repertoires in COVID-19. In the study overall: Samples of COVID-19 (acute and convalescent) were obtained from the United States, Italy and Spain. T cells, B-cell-depleted T cells, or PBMCs supplied cDNA or gDNA.

Per the study methods: Amplification from reference gene primers served as the basis for estimated nucleated cell counts. TCRdb keeps only in-frame clones here, not all; method: immunoSEQ multiplex PCR. Clone size and V and J calls were adopted from that table, with D and trimming inferred from the DNA. The data show more than 95,000 clones, with roughly nine tenths seen just once and approximately 8.7% held by the top ten. The TCR was taken from a man in his sixties or seventies who had recovered from COVID-19. Material: peripheral blood.

CDR3 DNA sequence: TGTGCCAGCAGCTTGGGACTCAACACAGATACGCAGTATTTT. Translation gives CASSLGLNTDTQYF. This chain joins TRBV7-2 and TRBJ2-3; D may be TRBD2 (6 bases). Trimming stripped 3 bases from V and 2 bases from J, with 9 bases between. The CDR3 runs to 14 residues. The V gene's germline CDR1 is SGHTA and CDR2 FQGNSA. Based on the CDR3 plus reference TRBV7-2 and TRBJ2-3, the full variable domain is GAGVSQSPSNKVTEKGKDVELRCDPISGHTALYWYRQSLGQGLEFLIYFQGNSAPDKSGLPSDRFSAERTGGSVSTLTIQRTQQEDSAVYLCASSLGLNTDTQYFGPGTRLTVL.